This TCR beta chain was sequenced in a study of cytotoxic CD8 clonotypes in ibrutinib-treated CLL. General study results and limits: For progressing versus sustained-remission patients, sampling times were not the same.

With regard to this clone: Antigen unknown.

With sequencing, the targeted depth ranged from 1 in 200,000 to 1 in 1 million T cells. Clones were sequenced by immunoSEQ multiplex PCR, and TCRdb holds only the in-frame ones, with some missing. Of 110,000 to 150,000 clones listed, about 70% are singletons. Sequenced material: PBMCs, taken after 24 months of ibrutinib treatment. The clonotype comes from a human donor with chronic lymphocytic leukemia.

CDR3 amino acids: CASTLYSEGGTQYF. CDR3 sequence (DNA): TGTGCCAGCACCCTCTACTCCGAGGGGGGGACCCAGTACTTC. The chain joins TRBV28 to TRBJ2-5; D may correspond to TRBD1 or TRBD2 (6 bases each). V lost 7 bases, J lost 7 bases, and 19 bases lay in between. This CDR3 region has 14 residues. Germline lookup yields CDR1 MDHEN and CDR2 SYDVKM. Drawing the rest from reference TRBV28 and TRBJ2-5, the complete variable domain is DVKVTQSSRYLVKRTGEKVFLECVQDMDHENMFWYRQDPGLGLRLIYFSYDVKMKEKGDIPEGYSVSREKKERFSLILESASTNQTSMYLCASTLYSEGGTQYFGPGTRLLVL.